One T cell receptor (beta chain) is described in this entry. Its antigen is currently unknown. The sample belongs to a study of T cell responses to AZD1222 COVID-19 vaccine. About the research overall: Pooled together were second doses at about 4 or about 12 weeks. Whole-study findings and limits: Reportedly, close to half of spike-specific TCRs are directed against unmutated variant regions.

Profiled with immunoSEQ multiplex PCR; TCRdb holds only in-frame clones, not every one. The sample has roughly 130,000 clones, more than 85% seen once. CDR1 SGHRS and CDR2 YFSETQ come from the germline V gene. V lost 3 bases, J lost 2 bases, and 11 bases lay in between. This CDR3 spans 14 amino acids. The rearrangement joins TRBV5-1 to TRBJ2-5; TRBD1 is a possible D gene (6 bases). This TCR derives from an adult in good health. Here the sequenced sample was peripheral blood, taken on day 0 of AZD1222 vaccination. CDR3 sequence: CASSSGTPQETQYF. The CDR3 region has the DNA TGCGCCAGCAGCTCCGGGACACCTCAAGAGACCCAGTACTTC.